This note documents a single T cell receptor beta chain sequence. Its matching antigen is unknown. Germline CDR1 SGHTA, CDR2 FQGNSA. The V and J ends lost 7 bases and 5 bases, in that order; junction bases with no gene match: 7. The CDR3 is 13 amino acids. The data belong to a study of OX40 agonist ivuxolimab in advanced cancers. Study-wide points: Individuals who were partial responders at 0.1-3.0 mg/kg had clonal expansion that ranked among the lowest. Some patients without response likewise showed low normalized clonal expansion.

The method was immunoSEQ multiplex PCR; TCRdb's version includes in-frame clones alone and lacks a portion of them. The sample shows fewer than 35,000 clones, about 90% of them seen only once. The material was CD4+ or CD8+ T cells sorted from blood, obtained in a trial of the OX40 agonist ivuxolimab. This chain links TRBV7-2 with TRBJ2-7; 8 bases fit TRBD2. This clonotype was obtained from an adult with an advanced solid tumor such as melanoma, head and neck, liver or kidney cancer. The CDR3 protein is CASTLGTSNEQYV. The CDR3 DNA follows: TGTGCCAGCACCTTGGGGACTAGTAACGAGCAGTACGTC.